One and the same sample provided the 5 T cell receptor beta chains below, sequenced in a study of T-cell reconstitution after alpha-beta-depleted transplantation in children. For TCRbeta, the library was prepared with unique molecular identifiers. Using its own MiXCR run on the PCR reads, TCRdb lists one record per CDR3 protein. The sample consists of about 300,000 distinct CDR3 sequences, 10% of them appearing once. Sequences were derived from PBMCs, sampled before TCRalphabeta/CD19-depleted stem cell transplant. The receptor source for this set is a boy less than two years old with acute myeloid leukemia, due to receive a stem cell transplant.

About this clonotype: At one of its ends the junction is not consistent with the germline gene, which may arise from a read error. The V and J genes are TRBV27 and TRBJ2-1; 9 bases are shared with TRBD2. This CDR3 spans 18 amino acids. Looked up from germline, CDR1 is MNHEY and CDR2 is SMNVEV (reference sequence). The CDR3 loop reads CTSSLSVTSGLTGDEQFF. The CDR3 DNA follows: TGTACCAGCAGTTTATCGGTGACTAGCGGTCTCACGGGCGATGAGCAGTTCTTC.

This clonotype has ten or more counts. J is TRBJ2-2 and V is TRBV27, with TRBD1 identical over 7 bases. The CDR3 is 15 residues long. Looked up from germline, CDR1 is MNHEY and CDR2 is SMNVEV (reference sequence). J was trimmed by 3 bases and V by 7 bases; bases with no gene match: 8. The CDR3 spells CASTLTGMDTGELFF. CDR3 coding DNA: TGTGCCAGCACCCTGACAGGGATGGACACCGGGGAGCTGTTTTTT.

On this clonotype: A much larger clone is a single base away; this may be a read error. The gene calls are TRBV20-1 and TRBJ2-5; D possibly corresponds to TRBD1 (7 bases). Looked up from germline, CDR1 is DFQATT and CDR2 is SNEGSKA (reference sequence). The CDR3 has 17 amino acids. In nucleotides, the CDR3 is TGCAGTGCTAGGGGATGGAGGGGGCGTGCGTTCCAAGAGACCCCGTACTTC. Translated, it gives CSARGWRGRAFQETPYF.

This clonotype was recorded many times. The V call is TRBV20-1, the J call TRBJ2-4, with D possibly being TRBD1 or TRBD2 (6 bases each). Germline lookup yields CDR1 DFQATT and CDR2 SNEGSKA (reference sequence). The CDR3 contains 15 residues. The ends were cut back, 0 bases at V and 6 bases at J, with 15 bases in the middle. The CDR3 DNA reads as TGCAGTGCTAGAGATCTAGGGGGGCTAGGAAACATTCAGTACTTC. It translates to CSARDLGGLGNIQYF.

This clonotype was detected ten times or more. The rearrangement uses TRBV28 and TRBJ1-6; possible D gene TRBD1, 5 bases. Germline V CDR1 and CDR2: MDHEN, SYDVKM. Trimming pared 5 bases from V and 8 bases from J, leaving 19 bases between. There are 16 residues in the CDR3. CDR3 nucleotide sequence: TGTGCCAGCAGTCCAAAGGGGCGAAAGAGTGATTCACCCCTCCACTTT. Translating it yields CASSPKGRKSDSPLHF. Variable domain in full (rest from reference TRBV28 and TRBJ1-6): DVKVTQSSRYLVKRTGEKVFLECVQDMDHENMFWYRQDPGLGLRLIYFSYDVKMKEKGDIPEGYSVSREKKERFSLILESASTNQTSMYLCASSPKGRKSDSPLHFGNGTRLTVT.